Listed below are T cell receptor beta chains from one sample, sequenced in a study of identical twins. TCRdb reprocessed the 5' RACE reads via MiXCR and lists one record per CDR3 protein. The data hold 550,000 to 700,000 distinct CDR3 sequences, with more than 9% observed a single time. These same records also appear under a second study, on yellow fever vaccine responses in identical twins.

Sequencing was done on a sample of PBMCs. The source is a woman between 18 and 30 years old in good health. The CDR3 runs from the conserved cysteine through the conserved F or W. Each record gives: CDR3 length, V gene, CDR3 protein.

length: 15
V: TRBV28
CDR3: CASSLWGGGTDTQYF

length: 21
V: TRBV3-1
CDR3: CASSSVAGGPFSYDPTDTQYF

length: 14
V: TRBV7-8
CDR3: CASSLDWKQETQYF

length: 17
V: TRBV7-2
CDR3: CASSTKTSGGWADTQYF

length: 14
V: TRBV28
CDR3: CASWPDGGSAEAFF

length: 12
V: TRBV6-2/TRBV6-3
CDR3: CASSYADYEQYF

length: 15
V: TRBV7-2
CDR3: CASSLISGATYEQYF

length: 12
V: TRBV9
CDR3: CASEGLEDTQYF

length: 13
V: TRBV29-1
CDR3: CSVATSSYNEQFF

length: 15
V: TRBV7-2
CDR3: CASSPDRVLAGEQYF

length: 10
V: TRBV20-1
CDR3: CSAGTGGAFF

length: 15
V: TRBV5-1
CDR3: CASSLRGLAADTQYF

length: 15
V: TRBV7-9
CDR3: CASSASGGRKETQYF

length: 14
V: TRBV2
CDR3: CASSRDTYTGELFF

length: 16
V: TRBV4-2
CDR3: CASSHPGLAGTDTQYF

length: 14
V: TRBV10-3
CDR3: CATHRDRGNSPLHF

length: 13
V: TRBV6-2/TRBV6-3
CDR3: CASSTRETDTQYF

length: 11
V: TRBV6-1
CDR3: CASNQRDTQYF

length: 16
V: TRBV10-3
CDR3: CAISEFKRGDTDTQYF

length: 16
V: TRBV20-1
CDR3: CSARDVTGGTYNEQFF

length: 15
V: TRBV2
CDR3: CASAAGPGEGNEQFF

length: 16
V: TRBV29-1
CDR3: CSVPLVRLGGVRTQYF

length: 13
V: TRBV5-1
CDR3: CASSLEPNTEAFF

length: 12
V: TRBV28
CDR3: CASSLARGTQYF

length: 17
V: TRBV20-1
CDR3: CSAAGTFTLGGANVLTF

length: 15
V: TRBV20-1
CDR3: CSARAMQGFGETQYF

length: 16
V: TRBV12-3/TRBV12-4
CDR3: CASSFGQGGGGETQYF

length: 13
V: TRBV6-2/TRBV6-3
CDR3: CASTLGDRNEQFF

length: 18
V: TRBV6-2/TRBV6-3
CDR3: CASSYSRRGLELIPEAFF

length: 15
V: TRBV20-1
CDR3: CSALGGTGSYNEQFF

length: 11
V: TRBV28
CDR3: CASSSFLEQYF

length: 14
V: TRBV21-1
CDR3: CASSSQGSAGELFF

length: 17
V: TRBV3-1
CDR3: CASSQAKGTGGINEQFF

length: 16
V: TRBV14
CDR3: CASSQVRGKIQETQYF

length: 13
V: TRBV24-1
CDR3: CATQPRGNYGYTF

length: 14
V: TRBV5-1
CDR3: CASSFLADSYEQYF

length: 15
V: TRBV7-8
CDR3: CASSLGLPGKETQYF

length: 14
V: TRBV5-5
CDR3: CASSGIGTGYEQYF

length: 13
V: TRBV29-1
CDR3: CSVDPRRTGELFF

length: 15
V: TRBV15
CDR3: CATSSGQGVSYEQYF

length: 20
V: TRBV2
CDR3: CASRDLMGLAGTSSYNEQFF

length: 15
V: TRBV7-2
CDR3: CASSLSGGRTDTQYF

length: 15
V: TRBV12-3/TRBV12-4
CDR3: CASTNMGGFTGELFF

length: 16
V: TRBV12-3/TRBV12-4
CDR3: CASTMGLAGVGETQYF

length: 12
V: TRBV10-3
CDR3: CATSGAPETQYF

length: 14
V: TRBV2
CDR3: CASSVADSSYEQYF

length: 15
V: TRBV12-3/TRBV12-4
CDR3: CASIKGQASNQPQHF

length: 18
V: TRBV2
CDR3: CASSDSPGTSIRSDTQYF